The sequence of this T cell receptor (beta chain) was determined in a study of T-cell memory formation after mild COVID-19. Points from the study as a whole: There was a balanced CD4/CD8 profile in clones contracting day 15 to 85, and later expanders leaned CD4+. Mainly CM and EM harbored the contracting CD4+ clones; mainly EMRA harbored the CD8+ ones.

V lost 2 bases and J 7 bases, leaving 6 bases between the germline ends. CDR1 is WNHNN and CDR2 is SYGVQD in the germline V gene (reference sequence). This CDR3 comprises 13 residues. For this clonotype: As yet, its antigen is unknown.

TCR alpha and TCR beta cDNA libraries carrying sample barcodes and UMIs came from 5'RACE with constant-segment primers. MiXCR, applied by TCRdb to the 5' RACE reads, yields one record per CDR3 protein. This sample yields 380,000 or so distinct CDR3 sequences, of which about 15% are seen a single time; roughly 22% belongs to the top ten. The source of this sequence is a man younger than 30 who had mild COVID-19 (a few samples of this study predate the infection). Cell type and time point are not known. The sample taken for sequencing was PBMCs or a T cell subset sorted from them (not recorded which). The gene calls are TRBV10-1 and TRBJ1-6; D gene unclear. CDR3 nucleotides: TGCGCCAGCAGTGAGGAATGGAATTCACCCCTCCACTTT. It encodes CASSEEWNSPLHF.